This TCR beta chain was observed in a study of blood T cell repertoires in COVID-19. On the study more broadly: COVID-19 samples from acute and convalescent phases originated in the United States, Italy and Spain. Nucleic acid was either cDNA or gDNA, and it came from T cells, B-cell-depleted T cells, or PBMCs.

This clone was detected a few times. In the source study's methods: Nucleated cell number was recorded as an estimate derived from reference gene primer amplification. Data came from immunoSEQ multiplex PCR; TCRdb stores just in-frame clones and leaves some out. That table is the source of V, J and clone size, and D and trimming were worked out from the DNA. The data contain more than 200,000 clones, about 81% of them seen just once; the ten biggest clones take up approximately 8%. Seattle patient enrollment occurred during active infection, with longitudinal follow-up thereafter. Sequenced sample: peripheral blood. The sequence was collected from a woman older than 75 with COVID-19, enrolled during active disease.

CDR3 nucleotides: TGTGCCAGCAGAACCCCCCGACAGGCCAACACTGAAGCTTTCTTT. It translates to CASRTPRQANTEAFF. The chain uses TRBV6-5 and TRBJ1-1; D may be TRBD1 (6 bases). Germline assignment: CDR1 MNHEY and CDR2 SVGAGI. Trimming removed 6 bases at V and 2 bases at J, with 16 bases between. The CDR3 totals 15 residues.